These 7 T cell receptor beta chains originate from one sample sequenced in a study of Graves' ophthalmopathy and Graves' hyperthyroidism. From RNA, the CDR3 regions of TCR beta chains were amplified and sequenced. HTBI-primed first-round RT-PCR preceded second-round multiplex PCR. MiXCR was run by TCRdb on the multiplex PCR reads, yielding one entry per CDR3 protein. This table has approximately 1.2 million distinct CDR3 sequences, roughly two fifths appearing once. The sequenced material came from peripheral blood or thyroid tissue (not recorded which). The receptors shown here come from an adult man with Graves' hyperthyroidism.

This clonotype was seen only a few times. One base away lies a much larger clone, so this may be a sequencing read error. The V gene is TRBV20-1, the J gene TRBJ1-5; no firm D call. This CDR3 region has 15 residues. CDR1 and CDR2 (germline): DFQATT, SNEGSKA (reference sequence). The CDR3 region has the DNA TGCAGTGCTAGAGATCGGCCGGGAGGTCATCAGCCCCACCATTTT. Its protein is CSARDRPGGHQPHHF.

This clonotype was detected a few times. The rearrangement joins TRBV19 to TRBJ1-5, with 7 bases that match TRBD1. This CDR3 spans 14 amino acids. V dropped 9 bases and J dropped 2; count of bases not matched to a gene: 7. From germline, CDR1 is LNHDA and CDR2 SQIVND (reference sequence). DNA for the CDR3: TGTGCCAGCAGGGGGGCGCCGGGCAATCAGCCCCAGCATTTT. It is translated as CASRGAPGNQPQHF.

This clonotype showed up many times. This chain uses TRBV7-2 with TRBJ1-5; D is unclear. V lost 5 bases and J 3 bases, leaving 14 bases between the germline ends. The CDR3 is 15 residues long. Per germline, CDR1 SGHTA and CDR2 FQGNSA. The CDR3 DNA is TGTGCCAGCAGCCGCTCGGCCGGGGACAATCAGCCCCAGCATTTT. It codes for CASSRSAGDNQPQHF.

This chain uses TRBV7-9 with TRBJ2-7; TRBD2 matches at 7 bases. Germline loops: CDR1 SEHNR, CDR2 FQNEAQ (reference sequence). This CDR3 is 15 amino acids long. V was pared by 5 bases and J by 2 bases, with 9 bases of the junction left unmatched. CDR3 sequence (DNA): TGTGCCAGCAGCACTCCCCGGGGGGACCCCTACGAGCAGTACTTC. This gives the protein CASSTPRGDPYEQYF.

There are many counts of this clonotype. The gene calls are TRBV5-1 and TRBJ2-2; possible D gene TRBD1, 6 bases. CDR1 is SGHRS, CDR2 YFSETQ, per germline. The CDR3 runs 15 residues. V lost 2 bases, J lost 5 bases, and 13 bases lay in between. The CDR3, as DNA: TGCGCCAGCAGCTTCGGACAGTTGGAAACCGGGGAGCTGTTTTTT. Protein: CASSFGQLETGELFF.

Here the CDR3 DNA reads TGTGCCAGCAGCACAGGAGTCCACGAGCAGTACTTC. Translation gives CASSTGVHEQYF. The chain combines TRBV13 with TRBJ2-7; D possibly corresponds to TRBD1 (5 bases). The CDR3 length is 12 residues. Trimming left V 5 bases short and J 5 bases short, with 10 bases between. Germline values: CDR1 PRHDT, CDR2 FYEKMQ (reference sequence).

J is TRBJ2-7 and V is TRBV7-3; D is unresolved. Germline V CDR1 and CDR2: SGHTA, FQGTGA. CDR3 length equals 14 residues. The V gene lost 7 bases and the J gene lost 2 bases, with 15 bases spanning the gap. In DNA form, the CDR3 reads TGTGCCAGCATCGAGGTTGGCAGGACCTACGAGCAGTACTTC. Translation: CASIEVGRTYEQYF.